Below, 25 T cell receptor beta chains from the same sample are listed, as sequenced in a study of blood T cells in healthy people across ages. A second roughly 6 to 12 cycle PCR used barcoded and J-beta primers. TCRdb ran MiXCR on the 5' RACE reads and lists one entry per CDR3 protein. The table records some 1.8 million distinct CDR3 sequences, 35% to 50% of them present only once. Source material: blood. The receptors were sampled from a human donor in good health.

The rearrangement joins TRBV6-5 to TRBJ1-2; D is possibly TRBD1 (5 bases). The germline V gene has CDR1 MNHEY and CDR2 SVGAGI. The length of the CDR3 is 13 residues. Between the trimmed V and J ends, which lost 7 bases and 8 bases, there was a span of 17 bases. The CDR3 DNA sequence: TGTGCCAGCAATCAAGGGGAGGAAGAGGGCTACACCTTC. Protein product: CASNQGEEEGYTF.

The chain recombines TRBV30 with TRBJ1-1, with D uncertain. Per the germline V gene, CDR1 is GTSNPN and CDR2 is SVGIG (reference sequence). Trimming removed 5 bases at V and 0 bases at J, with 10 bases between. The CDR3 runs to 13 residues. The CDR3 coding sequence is TGTGCCTGGGTCGGGAACATGAACACTGAAGCTTTCTTT. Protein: CAWVGNMNTEAFF.

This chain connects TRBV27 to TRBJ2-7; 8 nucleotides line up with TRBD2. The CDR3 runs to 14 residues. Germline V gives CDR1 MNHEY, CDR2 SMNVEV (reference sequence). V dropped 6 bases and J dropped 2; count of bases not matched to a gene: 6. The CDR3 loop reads CASRRRGATYEQYF. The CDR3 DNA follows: TGTGCCAGCAGGAGGCGGGGGGCCACCTACGAGCAGTACTTC.

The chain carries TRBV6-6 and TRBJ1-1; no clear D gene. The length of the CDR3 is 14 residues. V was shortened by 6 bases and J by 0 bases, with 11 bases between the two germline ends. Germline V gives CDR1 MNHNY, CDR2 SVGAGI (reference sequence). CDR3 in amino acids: CASRLEHMNTEAFF. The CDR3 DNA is TGTGCCAGCAGGTTGGAACATATGAACACTGAAGCTTTCTTT.

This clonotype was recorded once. CDR3 amino acids: CASSQGFRGWQYF. The CDR3 nucleotides are TGCGCCAGCAGCCAAGGTTTCCGGGGATGGCAGTACTTC. This chain connects TRBV4-1 to TRBJ2-7; D perhaps matches TRBD2 (5 bases). Germline lookup yields CDR1 MGHRA and CDR2 YSYEKL. This CDR3 comprises 13 residues. The germline V and J ends were trimmed by 1 base and 9 bases, with 13 bases remaining between them.

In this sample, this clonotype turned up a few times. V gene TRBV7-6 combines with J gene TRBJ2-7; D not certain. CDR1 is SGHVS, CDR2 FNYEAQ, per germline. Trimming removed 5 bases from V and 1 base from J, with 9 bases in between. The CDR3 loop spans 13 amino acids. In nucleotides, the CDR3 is TGTGCCAGCAGCCCAATGGGGTCCTACGAGCAGTACTTC. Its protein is CASSPMGSYEQYF. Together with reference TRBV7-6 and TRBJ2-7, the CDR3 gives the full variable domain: GAGVSQSPRYKVTKRGQDVALRCDPISGHVSLYWYRQALGQGPEFLTYFNYEAQQDKSGLPNDRFSAERPEGSISTLTIQRTEQRDSAMYRCASSPMGSYEQYFGPGTRLTVT.

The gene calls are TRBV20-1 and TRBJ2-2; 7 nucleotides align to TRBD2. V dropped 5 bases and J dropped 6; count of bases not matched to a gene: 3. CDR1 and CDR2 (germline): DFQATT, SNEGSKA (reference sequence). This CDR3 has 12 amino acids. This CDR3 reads CSAQREAGELFF. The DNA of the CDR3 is TGCAGTGCTCAACGGGAGGCCGGGGAGCTGTTTTTT.

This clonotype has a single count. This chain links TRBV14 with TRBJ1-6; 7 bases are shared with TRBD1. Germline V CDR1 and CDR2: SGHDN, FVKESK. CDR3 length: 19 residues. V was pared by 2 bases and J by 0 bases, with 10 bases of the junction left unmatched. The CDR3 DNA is TGTGCCAGCAGCCAAATCCCGGGACAGCCTAGCTCCTATAATTCACCCCTCCACTTT. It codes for CASSQIPGQPSSYNSPLHF.

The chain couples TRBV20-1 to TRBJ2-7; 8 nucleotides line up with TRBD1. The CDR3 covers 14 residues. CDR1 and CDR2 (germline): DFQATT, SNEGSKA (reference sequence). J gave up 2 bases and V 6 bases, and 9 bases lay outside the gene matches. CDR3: CSATPGQVTYEQYF. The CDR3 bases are TGCAGTGCCACCCCGGGACAGGTGACCTACGAGCAGTACTTC.

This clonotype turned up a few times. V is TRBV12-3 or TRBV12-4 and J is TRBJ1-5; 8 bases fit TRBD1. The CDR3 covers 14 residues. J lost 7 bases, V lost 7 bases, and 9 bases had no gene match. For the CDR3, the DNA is TGTGCCAGCAATCCAGGGGGCGTTGGACAGCCCCAGCATTTT. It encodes CASNPGGVGQPQHF.

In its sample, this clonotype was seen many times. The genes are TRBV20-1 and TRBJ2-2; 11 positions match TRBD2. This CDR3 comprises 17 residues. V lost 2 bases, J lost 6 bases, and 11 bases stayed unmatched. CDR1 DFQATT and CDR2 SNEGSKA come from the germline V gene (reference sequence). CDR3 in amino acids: CSARSLAGGYVSGELFF. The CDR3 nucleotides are TGCAGTGCTAGAAGTCTAGCGGGGGGCTACGTTTCCGGGGAGCTGTTTTTT.

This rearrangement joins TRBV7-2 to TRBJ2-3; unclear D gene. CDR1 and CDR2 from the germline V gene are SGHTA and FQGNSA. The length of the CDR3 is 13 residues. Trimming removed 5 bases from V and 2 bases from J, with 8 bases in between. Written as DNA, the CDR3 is TGTGCCAGCAGCCCCCTCACCACAGATACGCAGTATTTT. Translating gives CASSPLTTDTQYF.

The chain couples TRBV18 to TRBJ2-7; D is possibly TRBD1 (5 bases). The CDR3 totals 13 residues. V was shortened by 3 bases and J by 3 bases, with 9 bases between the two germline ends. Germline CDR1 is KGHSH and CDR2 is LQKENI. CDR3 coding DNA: TGTGCCAGCTCACCGACAGACATCTACGAGCAGTACTTC. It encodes CASSPTDIYEQYF.

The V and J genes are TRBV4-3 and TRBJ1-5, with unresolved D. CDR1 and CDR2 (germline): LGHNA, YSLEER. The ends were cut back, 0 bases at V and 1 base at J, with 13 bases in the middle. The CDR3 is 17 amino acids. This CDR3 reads CASSQDWSMTSNQPQHF. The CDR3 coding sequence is TGCGCCAGCAGCCAAGATTGGAGTATGACAAGCAATCAGCCCCAGCATTTT.

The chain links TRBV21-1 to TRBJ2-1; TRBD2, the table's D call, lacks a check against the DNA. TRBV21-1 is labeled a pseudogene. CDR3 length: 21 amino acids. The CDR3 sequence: CASSKKDRLAGARDSHNEQFF. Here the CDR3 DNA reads TGTGCCAGCAGCAAAAAGGACCGACTAGCGGGGGCCCGTGACTCCCACAATGAGCAGTTCTTC.

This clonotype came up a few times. CDR3 coding DNA: TGCAGCGTTGCAAGCGGGGGGCTGGGTCGGCAGTTCTTC. It specifies CSVASGGLGRQFF. The rearrangement links TRBV29-1 to TRBJ2-1; TRBD2 agrees at 9 bases. The CDR3 is made up of 13 amino acids. With 4 bases clipped from V and 12 bases from J, the junction kept 10 bases outside the gene matches. CDR1 and CDR2 from the germline V gene are SQVTM and ANQGSEA.

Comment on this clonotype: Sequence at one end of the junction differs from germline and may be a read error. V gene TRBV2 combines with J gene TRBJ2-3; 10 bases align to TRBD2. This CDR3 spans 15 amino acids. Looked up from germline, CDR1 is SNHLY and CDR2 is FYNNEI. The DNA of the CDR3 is TGTGCCAGCAACCCCCTAGCGGGGGCAGCAGATGCGCAGTATTTT. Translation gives CASNPLAGAADAQYF.

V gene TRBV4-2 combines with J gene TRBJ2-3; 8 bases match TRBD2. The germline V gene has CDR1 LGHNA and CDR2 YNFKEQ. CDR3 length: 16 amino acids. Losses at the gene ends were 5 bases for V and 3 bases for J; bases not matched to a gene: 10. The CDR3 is CASSTSGGLATDTQYF. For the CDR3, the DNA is TGTGCCAGCAGCACCTCTGGCGGACTAGCAACAGATACGCAGTATTTT.

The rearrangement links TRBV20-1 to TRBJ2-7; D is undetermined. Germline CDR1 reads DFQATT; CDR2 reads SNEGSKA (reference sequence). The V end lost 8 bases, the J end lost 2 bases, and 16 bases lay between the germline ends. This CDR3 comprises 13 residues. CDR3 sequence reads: CSRRLLGTYEQYF. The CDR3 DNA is TGCAGTCGAAGACTCCTCGGAACCTACGAGCAGTACTTC.

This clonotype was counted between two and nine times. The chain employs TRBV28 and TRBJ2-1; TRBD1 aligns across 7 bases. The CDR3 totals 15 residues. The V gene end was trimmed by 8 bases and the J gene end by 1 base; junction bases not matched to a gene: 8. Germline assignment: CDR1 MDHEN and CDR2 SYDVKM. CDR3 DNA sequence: TGTGCCAGCTTAACGACAGGGATATCCTACAATGAGCAGTTCTTC. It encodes CASLTTGISYNEQFF.

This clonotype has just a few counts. This CDR3 reads CASSLGVEVAEAFF. CDR3 in DNA: TGTGCCAGCAGCTTAGGGGTGGAGGTGGCGGAAGCTTTCTTT. The chain has TRBV7-2 and TRBJ1-1; no reliable D call. This CDR3 has 14 residues. CDR1 is SGHTA, CDR2 FQGNSA, per germline. V dropped 1 base and J dropped 8 bases, with 14 bases sitting between them.

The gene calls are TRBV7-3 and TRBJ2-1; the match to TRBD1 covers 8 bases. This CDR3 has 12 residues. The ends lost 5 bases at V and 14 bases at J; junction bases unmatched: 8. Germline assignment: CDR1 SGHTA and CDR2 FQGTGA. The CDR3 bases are TGTGCCAGCAGCCCAACAGGGGGGCTAAAGTTCTTC. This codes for CASSPTGGLKFF.

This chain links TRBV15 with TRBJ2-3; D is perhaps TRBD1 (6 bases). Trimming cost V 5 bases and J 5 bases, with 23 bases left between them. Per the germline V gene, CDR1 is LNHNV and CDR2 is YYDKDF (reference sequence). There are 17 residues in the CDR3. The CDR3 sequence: CATSPYGPGTLGDTQYF. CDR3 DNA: TGTGCCACCAGCCCCTACGGTCCCGGGACATTGGGAGATACGCAGTATTTT.

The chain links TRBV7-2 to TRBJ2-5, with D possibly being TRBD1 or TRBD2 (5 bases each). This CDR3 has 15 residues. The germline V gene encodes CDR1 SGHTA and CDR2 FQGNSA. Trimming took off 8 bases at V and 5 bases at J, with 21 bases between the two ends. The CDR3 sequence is CASRDQTGPGETQYF. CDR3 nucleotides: TGTGCCAGCCGGGACCAGACGGGGCCGGGGGAGACCCAGTACTTC.

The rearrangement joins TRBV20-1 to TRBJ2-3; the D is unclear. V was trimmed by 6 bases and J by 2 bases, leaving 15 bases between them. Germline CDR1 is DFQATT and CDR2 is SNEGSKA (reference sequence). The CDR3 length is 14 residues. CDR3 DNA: TGCAGTGCACCAAGGCCGGGCGCCACAGATACGCAGTATTTT. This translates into CSAPRPGATDTQYF.